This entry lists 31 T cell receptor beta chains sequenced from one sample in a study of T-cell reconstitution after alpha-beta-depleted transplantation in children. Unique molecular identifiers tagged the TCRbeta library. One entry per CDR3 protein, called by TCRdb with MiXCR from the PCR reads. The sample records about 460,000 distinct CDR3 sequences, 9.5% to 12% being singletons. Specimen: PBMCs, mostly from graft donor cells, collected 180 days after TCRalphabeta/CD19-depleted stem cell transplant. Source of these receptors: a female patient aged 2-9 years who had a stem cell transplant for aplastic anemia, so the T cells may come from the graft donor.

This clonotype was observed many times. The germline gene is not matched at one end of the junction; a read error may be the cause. CDR3 region: CASSFAGGNQPQHF. The DNA of the CDR3 is TGCGCCAGCAGCTTCGCAGGGGGCAATCAGCCCCAGCATTTT. The chain couples TRBV12-3 or TRBV12-4 to TRBJ1-5; maybe TRBD1 (6 bases). The CDR3 is 14 amino acids.

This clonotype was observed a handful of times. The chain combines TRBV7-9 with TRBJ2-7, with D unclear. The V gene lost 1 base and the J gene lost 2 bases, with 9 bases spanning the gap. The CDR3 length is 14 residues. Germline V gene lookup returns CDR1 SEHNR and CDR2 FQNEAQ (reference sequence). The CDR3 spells CASSLDGATYEQYV. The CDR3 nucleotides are TGTGCCAGCAGCTTAGACGGAGCGACCTACGAGCAGTACGTC.

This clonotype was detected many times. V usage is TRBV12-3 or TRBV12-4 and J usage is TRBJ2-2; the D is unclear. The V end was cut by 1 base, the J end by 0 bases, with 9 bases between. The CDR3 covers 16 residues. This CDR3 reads CASSLVRVSNTGELFF. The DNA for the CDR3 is TGTGCCAGCAGTTTAGTTCGGGTTTCGAACACCGGGGAGCTGTTTTTT.

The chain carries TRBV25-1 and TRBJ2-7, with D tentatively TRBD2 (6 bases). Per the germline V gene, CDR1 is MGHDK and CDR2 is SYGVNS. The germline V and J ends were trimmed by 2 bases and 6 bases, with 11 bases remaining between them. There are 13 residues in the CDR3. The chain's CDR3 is CASSEGYGGEQYV. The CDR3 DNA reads TGTGCCAGCAGTGAAGGGTACGGGGGCGAGCAGTACGTC.

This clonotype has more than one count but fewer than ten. CDR3 loop: CSARHSGNTIYF. CDR3 coding DNA: TGCAGCGCCCGTCACTCTGGAAACACCATATATTTT. The chain recombines TRBV29-1 with TRBJ1-3; no firm D call. CDR1 and CDR2 (germline): SQVTM, ANQGSEA. Deletions cut 7 bases from V and 0 bases from J, with 7 bases between. The CDR3 consists of 12 residues.

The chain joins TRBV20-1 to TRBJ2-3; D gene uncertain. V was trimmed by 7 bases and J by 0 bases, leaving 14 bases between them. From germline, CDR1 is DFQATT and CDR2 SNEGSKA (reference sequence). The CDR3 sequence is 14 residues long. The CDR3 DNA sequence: TGCAGTGTTAAAAGACTGGTGAGCACAGATACGCAGTATTTT. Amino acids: CSVKRLVSTDTQYF.

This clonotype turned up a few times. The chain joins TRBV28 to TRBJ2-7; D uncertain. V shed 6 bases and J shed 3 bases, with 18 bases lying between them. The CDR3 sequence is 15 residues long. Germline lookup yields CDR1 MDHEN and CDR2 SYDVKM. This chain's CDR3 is CASSQTPLSVYEQYF. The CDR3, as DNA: TGTGCCAGCAGCCAAACACCGTTAAGCGTCTACGAGCAGTACTTC.

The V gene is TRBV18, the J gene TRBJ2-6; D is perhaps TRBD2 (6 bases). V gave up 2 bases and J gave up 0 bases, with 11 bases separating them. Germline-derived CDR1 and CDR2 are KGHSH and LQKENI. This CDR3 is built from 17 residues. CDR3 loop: CASSPFVADSGANVLTF. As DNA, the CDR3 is TGTGCCAGCTCACCATTCGTAGCGGACTCTGGGGCCAACGTCCTGACTTTC.

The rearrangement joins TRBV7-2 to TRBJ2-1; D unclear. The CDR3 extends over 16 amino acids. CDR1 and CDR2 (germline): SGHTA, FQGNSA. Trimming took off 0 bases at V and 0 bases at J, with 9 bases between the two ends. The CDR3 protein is CASSLAGIVSYNEQFF. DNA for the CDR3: TGTGCCAGCAGCTTAGCTGGCATCGTCTCCTACAATGAGCAGTTCTTC.

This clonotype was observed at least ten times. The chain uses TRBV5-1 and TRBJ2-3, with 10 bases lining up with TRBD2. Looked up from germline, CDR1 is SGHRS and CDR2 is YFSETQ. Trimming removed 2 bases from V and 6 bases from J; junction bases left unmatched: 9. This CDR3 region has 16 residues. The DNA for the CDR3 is TGCGCCAGCAGCTTATGGATAGCGGGAGGAGCGGATACGCAGTATTTT. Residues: CASSLWIAGGADTQYF.

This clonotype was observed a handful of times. CDR3 bases: TGTGCCAGCAGCTTGGACGACAGGGGACCTACGGAGACCCAGTACTTC. Its translation is CASSLDDRGPTETQYF. The chain couples TRBV7-2 to TRBJ2-5, with 8 bases fitting TRBD1. The germline V gene encodes CDR1 SGHTA and CDR2 FQGNSA. Trimming took 3 bases from V and 5 from J; bases not matched to a gene: 11. The CDR3 totals 16 residues.

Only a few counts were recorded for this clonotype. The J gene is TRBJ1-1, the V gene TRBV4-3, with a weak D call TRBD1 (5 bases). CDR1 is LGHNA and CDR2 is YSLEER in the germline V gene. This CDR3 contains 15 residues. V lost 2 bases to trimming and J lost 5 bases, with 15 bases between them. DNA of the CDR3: TGCGCCAGCAGCCAACCTCGGGGGGGAGGTACTGAAGCTTTCTTT. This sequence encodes CASSQPRGGGTEAFF.

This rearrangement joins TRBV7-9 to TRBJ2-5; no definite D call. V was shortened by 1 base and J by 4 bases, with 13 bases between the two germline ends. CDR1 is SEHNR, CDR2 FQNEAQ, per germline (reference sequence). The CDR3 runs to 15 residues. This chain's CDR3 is CASSLVSPVRETQYF. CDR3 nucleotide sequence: TGTGCCAGCAGCTTAGTGTCACCCGTTCGAGAGACCCAGTACTTC.

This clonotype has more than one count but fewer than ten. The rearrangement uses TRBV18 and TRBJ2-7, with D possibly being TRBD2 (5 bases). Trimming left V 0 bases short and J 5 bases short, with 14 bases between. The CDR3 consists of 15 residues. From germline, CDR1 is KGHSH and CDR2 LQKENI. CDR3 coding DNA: TGTGCCAGCTCACCACCGAAGTACGTGAGGGACGAGCAGTACGTC. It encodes CASSPPKYVRDEQYV.

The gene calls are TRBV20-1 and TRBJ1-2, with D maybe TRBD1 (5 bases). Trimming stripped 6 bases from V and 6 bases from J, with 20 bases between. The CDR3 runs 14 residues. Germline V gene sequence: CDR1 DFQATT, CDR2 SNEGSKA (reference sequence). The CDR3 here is CSASMAGLDNGYTF. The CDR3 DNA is TGCAGTGCATCAATGGCGGGACTCGACAATGGCTACACCTTC.

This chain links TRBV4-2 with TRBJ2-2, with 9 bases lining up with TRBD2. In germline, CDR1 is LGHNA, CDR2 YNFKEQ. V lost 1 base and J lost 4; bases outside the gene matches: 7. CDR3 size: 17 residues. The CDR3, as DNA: TGTGCCAGCAGCCAAGTTGGCGGGAGGGCCCTCACCGGGGAGCTGTTTTTT. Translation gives CASSQVGGRALTGELFF.

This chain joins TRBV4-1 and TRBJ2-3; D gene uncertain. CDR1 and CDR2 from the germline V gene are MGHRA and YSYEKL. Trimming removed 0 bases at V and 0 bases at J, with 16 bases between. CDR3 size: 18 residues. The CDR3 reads CASSQDSATYASTDTQYF. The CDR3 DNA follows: TGCGCCAGCAGCCAAGATTCGGCGACATACGCTAGCACAGATACGCAGTATTTT.

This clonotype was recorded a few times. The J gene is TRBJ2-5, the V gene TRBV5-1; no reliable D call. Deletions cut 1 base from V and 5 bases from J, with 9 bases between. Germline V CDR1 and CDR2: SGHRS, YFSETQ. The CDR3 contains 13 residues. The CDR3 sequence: CASSLIVEETQYF. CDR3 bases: TGCGCCAGCAGCTTGATAGTGGAGGAGACCCAGTACTTC.

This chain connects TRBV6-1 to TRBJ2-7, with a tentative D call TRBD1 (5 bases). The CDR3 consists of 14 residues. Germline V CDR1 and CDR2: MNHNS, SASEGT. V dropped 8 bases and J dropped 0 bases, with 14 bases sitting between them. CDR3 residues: CASWQGRSSYEQYF. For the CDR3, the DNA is TGTGCCAGCTGGCAGGGCCGGAGCTCCTACGAGCAGTACTTC.

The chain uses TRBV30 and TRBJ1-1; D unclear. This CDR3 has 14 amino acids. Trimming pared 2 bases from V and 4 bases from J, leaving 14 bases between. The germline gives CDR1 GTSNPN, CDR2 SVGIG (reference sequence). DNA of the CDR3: TGTGCCTGGAGTCCCGAGGTGAGGAGCACTGAAGCTTTCTTT. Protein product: CAWSPEVRSTEAFF.

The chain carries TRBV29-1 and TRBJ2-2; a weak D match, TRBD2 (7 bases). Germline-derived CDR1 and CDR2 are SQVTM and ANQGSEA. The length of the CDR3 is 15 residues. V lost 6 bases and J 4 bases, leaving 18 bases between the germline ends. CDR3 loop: CSVSEAGAITGELFF. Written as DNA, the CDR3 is TGCAGCGTCTCCGAGGCGGGGGCTATCACCGGGGAGCTGTTTTTT.

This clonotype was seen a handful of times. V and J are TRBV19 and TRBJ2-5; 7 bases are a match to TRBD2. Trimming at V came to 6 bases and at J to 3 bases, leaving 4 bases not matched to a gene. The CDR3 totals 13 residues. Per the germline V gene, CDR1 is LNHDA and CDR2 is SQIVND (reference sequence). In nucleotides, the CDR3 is TGTGCCAGTAGAAGGACTAGGGAAGAGACCCAGTACTTC. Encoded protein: CASRRTREETQYF.

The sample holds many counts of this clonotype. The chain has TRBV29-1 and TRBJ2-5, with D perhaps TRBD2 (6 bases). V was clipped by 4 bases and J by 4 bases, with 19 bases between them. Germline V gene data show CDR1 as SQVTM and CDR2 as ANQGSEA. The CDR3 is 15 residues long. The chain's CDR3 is CSVAPQIRRGETQYF. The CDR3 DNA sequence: TGCAGCGTTGCCCCTCAGATTAGGAGGGGAGAGACCCAGTACTTC.

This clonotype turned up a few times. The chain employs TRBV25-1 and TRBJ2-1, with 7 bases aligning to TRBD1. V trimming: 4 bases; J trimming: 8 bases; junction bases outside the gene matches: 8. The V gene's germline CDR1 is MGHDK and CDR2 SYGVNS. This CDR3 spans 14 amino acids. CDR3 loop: CASSAFRQGDEQFF. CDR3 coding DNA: TGTGCCAGCAGTGCCTTCAGGCAGGGGGATGAGCAGTTCTTC.

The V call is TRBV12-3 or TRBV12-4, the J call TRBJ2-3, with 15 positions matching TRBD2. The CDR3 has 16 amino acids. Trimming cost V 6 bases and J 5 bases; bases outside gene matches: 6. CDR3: CASSPPGLAGGDTQYF. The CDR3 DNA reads TGTGCCAGCAGCCCACCGGGACTAGCGGGAGGAGATACGCAGTATTTT.

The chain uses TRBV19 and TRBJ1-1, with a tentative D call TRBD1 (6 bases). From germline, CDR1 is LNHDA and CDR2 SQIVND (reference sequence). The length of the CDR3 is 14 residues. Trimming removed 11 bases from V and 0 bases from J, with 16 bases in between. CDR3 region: CAAKEQGLNTEAFF. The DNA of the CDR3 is TGTGCCGCCAAGGAACAGGGCTTGAACACTGAAGCTTTCTTT.

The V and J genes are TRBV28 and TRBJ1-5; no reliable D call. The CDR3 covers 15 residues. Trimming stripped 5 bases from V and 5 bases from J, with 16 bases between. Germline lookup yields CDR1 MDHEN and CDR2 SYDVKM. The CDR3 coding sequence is TGTGCCAGCAGTAGGATTCGGTTGGCCCATCAGCCCCAGCATTTT. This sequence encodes CASSRIRLAHQPQHF.

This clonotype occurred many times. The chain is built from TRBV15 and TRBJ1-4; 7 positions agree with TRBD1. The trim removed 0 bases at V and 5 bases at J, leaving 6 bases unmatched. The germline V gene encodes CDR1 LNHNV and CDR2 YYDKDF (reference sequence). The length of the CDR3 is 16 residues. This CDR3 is CATSRDLVRGNEKLFF. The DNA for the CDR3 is TGTGCCACCAGCAGAGATCTGGTCAGGGGGAATGAAAAACTGTTTTTT.

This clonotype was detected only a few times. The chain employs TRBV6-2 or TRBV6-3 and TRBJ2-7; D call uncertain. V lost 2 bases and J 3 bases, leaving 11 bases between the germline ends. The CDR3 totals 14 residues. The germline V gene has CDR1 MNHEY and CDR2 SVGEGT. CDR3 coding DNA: TGTGCCAGCAGTTACACACCCGGTGACTACGAGCAGTACGTC. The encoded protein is CASSYTPGDYEQYV.

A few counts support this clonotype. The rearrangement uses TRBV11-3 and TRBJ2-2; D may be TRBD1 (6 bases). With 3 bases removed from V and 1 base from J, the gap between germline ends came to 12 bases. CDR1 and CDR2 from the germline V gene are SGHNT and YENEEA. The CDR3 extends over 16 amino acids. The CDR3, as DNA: TGTGCCAGCAGCTTTTTACAGGGAGTGAACACCGGGGAGCTGTTTTTT. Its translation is CASSFLQGVNTGELFF.

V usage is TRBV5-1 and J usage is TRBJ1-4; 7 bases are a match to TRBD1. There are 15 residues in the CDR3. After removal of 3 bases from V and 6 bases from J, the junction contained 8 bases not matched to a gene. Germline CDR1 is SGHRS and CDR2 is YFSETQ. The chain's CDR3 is CASSSNTGADEKLFF. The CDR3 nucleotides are TGCGCCAGCAGCTCCAATACAGGGGCAGATGAAAAACTGTTTTTT.